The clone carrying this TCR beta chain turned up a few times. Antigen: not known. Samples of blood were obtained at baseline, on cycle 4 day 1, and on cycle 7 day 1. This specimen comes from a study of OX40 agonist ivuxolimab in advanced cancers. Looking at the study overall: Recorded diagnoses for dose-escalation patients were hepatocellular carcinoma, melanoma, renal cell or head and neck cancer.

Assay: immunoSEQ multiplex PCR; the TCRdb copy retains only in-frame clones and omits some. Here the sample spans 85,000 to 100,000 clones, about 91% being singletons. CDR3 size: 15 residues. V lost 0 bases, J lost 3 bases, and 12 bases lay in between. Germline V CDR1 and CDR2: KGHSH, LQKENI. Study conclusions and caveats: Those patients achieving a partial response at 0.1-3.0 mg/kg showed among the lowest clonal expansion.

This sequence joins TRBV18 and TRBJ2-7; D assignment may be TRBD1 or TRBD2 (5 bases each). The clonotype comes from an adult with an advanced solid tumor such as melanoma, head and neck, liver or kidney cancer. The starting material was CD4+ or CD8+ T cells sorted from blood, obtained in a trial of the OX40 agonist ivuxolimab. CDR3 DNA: TGTGCCAGCTCACCACCGGGGCTGGGAGTCTACGAGCAGTACTTC. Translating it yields CASSPPGLGVYEQYF.